The sequence of this T cell receptor beta chain was determined in a study of metastatic and nonmetastatic thyroid tumors. Study information: Repertoire comparison spanned blood and tumor or nodule tissue of malignant and benign thyroid patients.

In the authors' methods: Between-group CDR3 differences, defined by clinicopathological status, yielded a distant-metastasis classifier for papillary thyroid cancer. Through MiXCR, TCRdb re-clonotyped the PCR reads. What appears here as the V and J calls and clone size reflects TCRdb's work, not the paper's. The table lists under 25,000 clones, around 19% of them singletons, with about 30% in the top ten. Comments on this clone: Antigen: not known. Just one base apart from a much larger clone, this may be a read error. It is likely a read error, because the conserved phenylalanine at the end of the CDR3 is missing.

Germline CDR1 LGHNA, CDR2 YSLEER. This CDR3 contains 16 residues. V lost 0 bases and J lost 1, with 12 bases in between. Study outcomes and limitations: In blood and tumor, TCR beta diversity was reportedly significantly higher in malignant thyroid tumors than in benign nodules.

Thyroid surgery took place with no prior treatment in any patient. The TCR originated in a female donor with papillary thyroid cancer or a benign thyroid nodule (not recorded which). Some clones in this sample may be carry-over from other donors' samples. Source material: blood. This rearrangement joins TRBV4-3 to TRBJ1-1; D unclear. The CDR3 reads CASSQERFGENTEAFL. CDR3 nucleotide sequence: TGCGCCAGCAGCCAAGAACGGTTCGGGGAGAACACTGAAGCTTTCCTT.